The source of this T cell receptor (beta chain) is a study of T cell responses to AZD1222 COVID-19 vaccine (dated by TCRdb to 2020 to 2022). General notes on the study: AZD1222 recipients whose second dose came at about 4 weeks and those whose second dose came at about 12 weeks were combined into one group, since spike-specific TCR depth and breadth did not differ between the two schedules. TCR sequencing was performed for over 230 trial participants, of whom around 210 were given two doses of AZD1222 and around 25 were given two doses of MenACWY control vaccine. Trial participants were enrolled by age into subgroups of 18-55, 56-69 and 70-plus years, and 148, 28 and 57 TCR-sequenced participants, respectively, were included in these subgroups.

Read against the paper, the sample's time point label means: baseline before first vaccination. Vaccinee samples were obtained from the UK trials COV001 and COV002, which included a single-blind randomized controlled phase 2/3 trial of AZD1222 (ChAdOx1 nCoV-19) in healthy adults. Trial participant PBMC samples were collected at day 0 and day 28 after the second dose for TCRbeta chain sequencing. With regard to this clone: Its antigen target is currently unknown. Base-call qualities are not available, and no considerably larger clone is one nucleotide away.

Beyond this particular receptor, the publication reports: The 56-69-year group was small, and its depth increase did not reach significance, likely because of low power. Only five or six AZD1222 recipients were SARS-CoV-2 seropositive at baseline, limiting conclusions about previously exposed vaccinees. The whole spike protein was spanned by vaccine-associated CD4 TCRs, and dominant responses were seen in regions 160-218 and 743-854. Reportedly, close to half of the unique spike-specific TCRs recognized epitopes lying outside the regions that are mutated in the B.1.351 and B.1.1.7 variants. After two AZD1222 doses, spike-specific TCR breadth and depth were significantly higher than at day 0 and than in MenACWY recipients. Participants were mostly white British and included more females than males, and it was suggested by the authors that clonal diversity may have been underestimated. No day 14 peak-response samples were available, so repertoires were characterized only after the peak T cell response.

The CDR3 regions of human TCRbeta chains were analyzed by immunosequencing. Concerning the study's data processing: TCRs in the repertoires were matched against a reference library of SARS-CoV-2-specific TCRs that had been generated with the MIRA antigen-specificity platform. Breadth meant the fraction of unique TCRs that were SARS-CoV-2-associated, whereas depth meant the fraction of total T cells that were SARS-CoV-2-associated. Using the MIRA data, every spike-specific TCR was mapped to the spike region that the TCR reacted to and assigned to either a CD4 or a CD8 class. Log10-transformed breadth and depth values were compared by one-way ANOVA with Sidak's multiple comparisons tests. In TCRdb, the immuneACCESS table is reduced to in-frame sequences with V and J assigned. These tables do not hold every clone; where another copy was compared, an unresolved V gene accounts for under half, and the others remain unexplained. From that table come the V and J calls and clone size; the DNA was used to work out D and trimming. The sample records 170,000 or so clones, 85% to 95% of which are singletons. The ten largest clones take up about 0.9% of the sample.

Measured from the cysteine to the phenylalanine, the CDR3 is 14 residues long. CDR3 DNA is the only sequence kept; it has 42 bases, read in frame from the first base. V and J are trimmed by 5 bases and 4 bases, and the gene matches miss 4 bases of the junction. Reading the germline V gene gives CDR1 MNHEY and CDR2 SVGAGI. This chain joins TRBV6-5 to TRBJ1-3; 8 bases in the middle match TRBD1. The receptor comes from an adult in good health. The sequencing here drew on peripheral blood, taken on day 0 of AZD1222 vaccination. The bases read TGTGCCAGCAGTCAGACAGGGGTCGGAAACACCATATATTTT. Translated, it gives CASSQTGVGNTIYF.